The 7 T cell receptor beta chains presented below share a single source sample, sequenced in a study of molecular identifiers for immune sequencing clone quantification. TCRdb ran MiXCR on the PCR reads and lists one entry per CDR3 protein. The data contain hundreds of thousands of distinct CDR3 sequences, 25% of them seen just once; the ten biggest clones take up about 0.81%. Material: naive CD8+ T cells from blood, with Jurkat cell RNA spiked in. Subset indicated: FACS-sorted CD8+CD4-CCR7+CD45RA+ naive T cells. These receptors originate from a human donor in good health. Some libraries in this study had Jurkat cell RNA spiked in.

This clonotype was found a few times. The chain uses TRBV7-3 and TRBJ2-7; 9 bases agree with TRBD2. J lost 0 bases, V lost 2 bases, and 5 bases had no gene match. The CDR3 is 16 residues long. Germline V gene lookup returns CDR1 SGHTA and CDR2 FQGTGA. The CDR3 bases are TGTGCCAGCAGCTTAGTGGCGGGAGGGCCCTCCTACGAGCAGTACTTC. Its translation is CASSLVAGGPSYEQYF.

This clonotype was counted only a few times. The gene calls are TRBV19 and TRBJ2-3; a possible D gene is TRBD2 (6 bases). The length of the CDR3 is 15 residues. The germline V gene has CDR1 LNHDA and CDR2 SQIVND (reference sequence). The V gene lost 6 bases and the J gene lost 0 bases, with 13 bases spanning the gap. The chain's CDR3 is CASRWAGKSTDTQYF. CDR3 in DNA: TGTGCCAGTAGATGGGCGGGGAAGAGCACAGATACGCAGTATTTT.

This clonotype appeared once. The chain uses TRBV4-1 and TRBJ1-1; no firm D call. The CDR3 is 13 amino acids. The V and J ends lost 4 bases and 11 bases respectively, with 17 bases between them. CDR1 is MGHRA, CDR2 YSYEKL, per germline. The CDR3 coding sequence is TGCGCCAGCAGCCTAATGCAGGACCGTGAGGCTTTCTTT. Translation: CASSLMQDREAFF.

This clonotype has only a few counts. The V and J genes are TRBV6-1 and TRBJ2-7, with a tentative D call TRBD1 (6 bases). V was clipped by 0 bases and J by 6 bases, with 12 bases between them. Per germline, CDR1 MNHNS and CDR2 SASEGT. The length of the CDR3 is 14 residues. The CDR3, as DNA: TGTGCCAGCAGTGAAGCTAACAGGGTGGGCGAGCAGTACTTC. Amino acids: CASSEANRVGEQYF.

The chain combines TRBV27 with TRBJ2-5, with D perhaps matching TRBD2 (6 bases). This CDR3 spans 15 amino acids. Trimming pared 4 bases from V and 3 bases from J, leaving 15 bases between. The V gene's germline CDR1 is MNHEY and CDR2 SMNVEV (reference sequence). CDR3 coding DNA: TGTGCCAGCAGTTGGTCCTGGGGGGAAAAAGAGACCCAGTACTTC. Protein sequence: CASSWSWGEKETQYF.

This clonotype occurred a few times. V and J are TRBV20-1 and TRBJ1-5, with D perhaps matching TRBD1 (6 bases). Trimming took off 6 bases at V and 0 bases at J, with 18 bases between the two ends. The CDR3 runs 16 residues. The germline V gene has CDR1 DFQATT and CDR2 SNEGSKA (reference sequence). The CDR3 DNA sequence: TGCAGTGCCGGTCCGGGACACCGCTATAGCAATCAGCCCCAGCATTTT. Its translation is CSAGPGHRYSNQPQHF.

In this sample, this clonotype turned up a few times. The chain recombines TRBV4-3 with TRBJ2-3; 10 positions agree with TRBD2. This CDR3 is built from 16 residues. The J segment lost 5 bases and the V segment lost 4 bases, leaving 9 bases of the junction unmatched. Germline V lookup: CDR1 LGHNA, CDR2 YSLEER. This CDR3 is CASSRSLAGVGDTQYF. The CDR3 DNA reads TGCGCCAGCAGCCGCTCCCTAGCGGGGGTTGGAGATACGCAGTATTTT.